This T cell receptor (beta chain) is drawn from a study of T cell changes during pregnancy in multiple sclerosis. Some clones are missing from TCRdb's copy, which holds only in-frame ones; the method was immunoSEQ multiplex PCR. The data hold 60,000 or so clones, with around 90% observed a single time. J lost 5 bases, V lost 0 bases, and 4 bases had no gene match. CDR1 is SGDLS, CDR2 YYNGEE, per germline. CDR3 size: 15 residues. The sample consisted of peripheral blood, taken before pregnancy. The chain recombines TRBV9 with TRBJ1-2; 10 positions agree with TRBD1. The sequence was collected from a female donor with multiple sclerosis, enrolled in a pregnancy study. The CDR3 nucleotides are TGTGCCAGCAGCGTAGGGGACAGGGGCGTTTATGGCTACACCTTC. Amino acids: CASSVGDRGVYGYTF.